Listed here are 30 T cell receptor beta chains from one sample, sequenced in a study of T-cell memory formation after mild COVID-19 (dated by TCRdb to the early 2020s). Library prep was done by 5' RACE. Sequencing was performed on an Illumina NovaSeq 6000. Through fastp at Q25 and MiXCR, TCRdb rebuilt clones from the public reads, retaining in-frame beta chains. Every CDR3 protein is listed once, alongside the most common genes and DNA of its rows. The sample profile shows more than 110,000 distinct CDR3 sequences; almost 25% of them were found once. Less than 25% of the sample comes from the top ten. Sequenced: PBMCs or a T cell subset sorted from them (not recorded which). The receptors were gathered from an adult woman who had mild COVID-19 (a few samples of this study predate the infection). The sample titles of this study are shuffled in the database, so cell type and time point are left out; the donor was told from shared clones.

This clonotype was seen ten or more times. The rearrangement uses TRBV5-1 and TRBJ2-7; D is unresolved. CDR1 is SGHRS and CDR2 is YFSETQ in the germline V gene. Trimming left V 0 bases short and J 2 bases short, with 6 bases between. The CDR3 has 13 amino acids. CDR3 in amino acids: CASSLDRPYEQYF. The DNA of the CDR3 is TGCGCCAGCAGCTTGGACCGGCCCTACGAGCAGTACTTC.

The rearrangement joins TRBV4-1 to TRBJ1-2; the D is unclear. V was trimmed by 4 bases and J by 2 bases, leaving 11 bases between them. This CDR3 is built from 14 residues. Germline lookup yields CDR1 MGHRA and CDR2 YSYEKL. The CDR3 region has the DNA TGCGCCAGCAGCCCAGAGGGAACGAACTATGGCTACACCTTC. Its translation: CASSPEGTNYGYTF.

V usage is TRBV6-1 and J usage is TRBJ2-1; D perhaps matches TRBD2 (6 bases). The CDR3 has 13 residues. The V gene's germline CDR1 is MNHNS and CDR2 SASEGT. Deletions cut 4 bases from V and 9 bases from J, with 13 bases between. The CDR3: CASSARRGGEQFF. CDR3 sequence (DNA): TGTGCCAGCAGTGCACGGAGGGGAGGTGAGCAGTTCTTC.

This clonotype was seen a few times. V usage is TRBV5-6 and J usage is TRBJ1-1, with D possibly being TRBD1 (6 bases). The germline gives CDR1 SGHDT, CDR2 YYEEEE. Trimming removed 5 bases at V and 4 bases at J, with 15 bases between. This CDR3 region has 14 residues. The CDR3: CASRSSGVATEAFF. The CDR3 DNA sequence: TGTGCCAGCAGATCGTCAGGGGTTGCCACTGAAGCTTTCTTT.

The V gene is TRBV12-3 or TRBV12-4, the J gene TRBJ1-5; the D gene is possibly TRBD1 (5 bases). V was shortened by 2 bases and J by 3 bases, with 11 bases between the two germline ends. The length of the CDR3 is 15 residues. The CDR3 reads CASSLLGGSNQPQHF. As DNA, the CDR3 is TGTGCCAGCAGTTTATTGGGGGGATCCAATCAGCCCCAGCATTTT.

This clonotype was counted a single time. V usage is TRBV7-8 and J usage is TRBJ2-5; weak D call: TRBD1 (6 bases). The CDR3 covers 16 residues. CDR1 is SGHVS and CDR2 is FQNEAQ in the germline V gene. Trimming shortened V by 1 base and J by 5 bases, and 17 bases separated the two germline ends. The CDR3 here is CASSLDATGIRETQYF. CDR3 sequence (DNA): TGTGCCAGCAGCTTAGATGCAACAGGGATTCGGGAGACCCAGTACTTC. Looking up the rest from reference TRBV7-8 and TRBJ2-5 gives the full variable domain: GAGVSQSPRYKVAKRGQDVALRCDPISGHVSLFWYQQALGQGPEFLTYFQNEAQLDKSGLPSDRFFAERPEGSVSTLKIQRTQQEDSAVYLCASSLDATGIRETQYFGPGTRLLVL.

This clonotype was picked up many times. The gene calls are TRBV7-2 and TRBJ1-6, with D possibly TRBD1 on 5 matching bases. Germline CDR1 reads SGHTA; CDR2 reads FQGNSA. The CDR3 sequence is 16 residues long. The V end lost 2 bases, the J end lost 4 bases, and 12 bases lay between the germline ends. The CDR3 DNA sequence: TGTGCCAGCAGCTTATATGGGACCGATTATAATTCACCCCTCCACTTT. Encoded protein: CASSLYGTDYNSPLHF. The variable domain in full, completed from reference TRBV7-2 and TRBJ1-6, reads GAGVSQSPSNKVTEKGKDVELRCDPISGHTALYWYRQSLGQGLEFLIYFQGNSAPDKSGLPSDRFSAERTGGSVSTLTIQRTQQEDSAVYLCASSLYGTDYNSPLHFGNGTRLTVT.

This rearrangement joins TRBV25-1 to TRBJ2-3; weak D call: TRBD1 (6 bases). V lost 6 bases, J lost 2 bases, and 15 bases lay in between. Germline loops: CDR1 MGHDK, CDR2 SYGVNS. This CDR3 has 15 residues. The CDR3 sequence: CASRDPDRTTDTQYF. CDR3 in DNA: TGTGCCAGCAGGGACCCGGACAGAACCACAGATACGCAGTATTTT.

The DNA of the CDR3 is TGCGCCAGCAGCACGGGACAGGGCGACACTGAAGCTTTCTTT. This gives the protein CASSTGQGDTEAFF. This rearrangement joins TRBV5-1 to TRBJ1-1; 9 bases agree with TRBD1. The ends lost 4 bases at V and 3 bases at J; junction bases unmatched: 4. The CDR3 sequence is 14 residues long. CDR1 is SGHRS, CDR2 YFSETQ, per germline.

The J gene is TRBJ2-7, the V gene TRBV9; 11 positions match TRBD2. This CDR3 has 17 residues. Unmatched junction bases numbered 5, after V lost 0 bases and J lost 0 bases. Per germline, CDR1 SGDLS and CDR2 YYNGEE. The CDR3 loop reads CASSVGGSGGDSYEQYF. CDR3 bases: TGTGCCAGCAGCGTAGGCGGTAGCGGGGGGGACTCCTACGAGCAGTACTTC.

This clonotype has more than one count but fewer than ten. This chain links TRBV11-2 with TRBJ1-1; D gene uncertain. This CDR3 spans 13 amino acids. CDR1 SGHAT and CDR2 FQNNGV come from the germline V gene. The ends were cut back, 1 base at V and 5 bases at J, with 8 bases in the middle. The CDR3 DNA reads TGTGCCAGCAGCTTAGGTCCCGGTACTGAAGCTTTCTTT. Its protein is CASSLGPGTEAFF. Filled out from reference TRBV11-2 and TRBJ1-1, the complete variable domain reads EAGVAQSPRYKIIEKRQSVAFWCNPISGHATLYWYQQILGQGPKLLIQFQNNGVVDDSQLPKDRFSAERLKGVDSTLKIQPAKLEDSAVYLCASSLGPGTEAFFGQGTRLTVV.

This clonotype appeared a few times. This chain links TRBV19 with TRBJ1-1; weak D call: TRBD1 (5 bases). Trimming stripped 7 bases from V and 1 base from J, with 7 bases between. Germline CDR1 is LNHDA and CDR2 is SQIVND (reference sequence). CDR3 length: 12 residues. In nucleotides, the CDR3 is TGTGCCAGTACTACAGGGAACACTGAAGCTTTCTTT. It specifies CASTTGNTEAFF.

V and J are TRBV12-3 or TRBV12-4 and TRBJ2-1; 7 nucleotides agree with TRBD2. The CDR3 consists of 14 residues. Trimming at V came to 5 bases and at J to 8 bases, leaving 9 bases not matched to a gene. CDR3 sequence reads: CASSHQGLGDEQFF. CDR3 nucleotide sequence: TGTGCCAGCAGTCATCAAGGACTAGGGGATGAGCAGTTCTTC.

The chain links TRBV6-5 to TRBJ2-3; 11 nucleotides agree with TRBD2. Germline assignment: CDR1 MNHEY and CDR2 SVGAGI. The CDR3 has 19 residues. Trimming cost V 0 bases and J 2 bases; bases outside gene matches: 10. The CDR3 here is CASSYSGLAGGTLTDTQYF. The CDR3 DNA follows: TGTGCCAGCAGTTACTCCGGATTAGCGGGAGGGACCCTCACAGATACGCAGTATTTT.

This clonotype was seen more than once but under ten times. The V gene is TRBV6-4, the J gene TRBJ2-3; perhaps D is TRBD1 or TRBD2 (5 bases each). V was pared by 0 bases and J by 2 bases, with 9 bases between. CDR3 length: 15 residues. The V gene's germline CDR1 is MRHNA and CDR2 SNTAGT. CDR3: CASSDSWGFTDTQYF. CDR3 in DNA: TGTGCCAGCAGTGACTCATGGGGGTTCACAGATACGCAGTATTTT.

This clonotype was counted between two and nine times. The chain links TRBV6-4 to TRBJ2-3; no firm D call. The V gene's germline CDR1 is MRHNA and CDR2 SNTAGT. The CDR3 loop spans 14 amino acids. The ends were cut back, 4 bases at V and 0 bases at J, with 8 bases in the middle. CDR3 in amino acids: CASSGDPSTDTQYF. CDR3 DNA sequence: TGTGCCAGCAGTGGGGATCCTAGCACAGATACGCAGTATTTT.

The rearrangement links TRBV12-3 or TRBV12-4 to TRBJ1-2; weak D call: TRBD1 (6 bases). This CDR3 is built from 15 residues. V lost 5 bases and J lost 4, with 17 bases in between. The CDR3 reads CASSPRGDTVYGYTF. As DNA, the CDR3 is TGTGCCAGCAGTCCCCGGGGGGACACCGTCTATGGCTACACCTTC.

This clonotype was observed once. The V call is TRBV5-6, the J call TRBJ2-7; D not certain. V was trimmed by 0 bases and J by 5 bases, leaving 6 bases between them. This CDR3 region has 12 residues. Germline V gives CDR1 SGHDT, CDR2 YYEEEE. DNA of the CDR3: TGTGCCAGCAGCTTGGCAGTAAACGAGCAGTACTTC. It specifies CASSLAVNEQYF.

The J gene is TRBJ1-6, the V gene TRBV7-8, with unresolved D. CDR1 is SGHVS, CDR2 FQNEAQ, per germline. Trimming left V 4 bases short and J 8 bases short, with 18 bases between. This CDR3 has 16 residues. The CDR3 region has the DNA TGTGCCAGCAGCTCCACCCGCGGCGGGCCTTATTCACCCCTCCACTTT. Translating it yields CASSSTRGGPYSPLHF.

The chain links TRBV12-5 to TRBJ1-1; 10 nucleotides align to TRBD1. CDR3 length: 17 residues. After removal of 5 bases from V and 3 bases from J, the junction contained 12 bases not matched to a gene. CDR1 LGHNT and CDR2 FRNRAP come from the germline V gene. The CDR3 protein is CASGPSGTGVGDTEAFF. CDR3 sequence (DNA): TGTGCTAGTGGTCCTTCCGGGACAGGGGTGGGAGACACTGAAGCTTTCTTT.

This clonotype came up many times. CDR3 residues: CASSLSTGGPRSYEQFF. The CDR3 DNA reads as TGTGCCAGCAGCTTGTCAACGGGAGGGCCTCGTTCCTATGAGCAGTTCTTC. J is TRBJ2-1 and V is TRBV11-2; TRBD2 matches at 8 bases. J was trimmed by 8 bases and V by 3 bases; bases with no gene match: 15. This CDR3 region has 17 residues. Germline V gene lookup returns CDR1 SGHAT and CDR2 FQNNGV.

This rearrangement joins TRBV29-1 to TRBJ2-1; TRBD2 matches at 14 bases. The length of the CDR3 is 16 residues. The junction had 8 bases not matched to a gene; V was cut back by 6 bases and J by 4 bases. Germline CDR1 is SQVTM and CDR2 is ANQGSEA. CDR3 loop: CSVKGLAGVLYNEQFF. The CDR3 region has the DNA TGCAGCGTGAAGGGACTAGCGGGAGTTTTGTACAATGAGCAGTTCTTC.

This clonotype was detected only a few times. V usage is TRBV12-3 or TRBV12-4 and J usage is TRBJ2-7, with D perhaps matching TRBD2 (5 bases). Trimming pared 6 bases from V and 0 bases from J, leaving 24 bases between. The CDR3 consists of 18 residues. In DNA form, the CDR3 reads TGTGCCAGCAGGACGATCGGGGATGTAAAGATCAGCTCCTACGAGCAGTACTTC. This sequence encodes CASRTIGDVKISSYEQYF.

CDR3: CASSLVVSGQDEQYF. Written as DNA, the CDR3 is TGCGCCAGCAGCTTGGTCGTTTCGGGACAGGACGAGCAGTACTTC. The V gene is TRBV5-1, the J gene TRBJ2-7; 8 bases match TRBD1. The germline V gene has CDR1 SGHRS and CDR2 YFSETQ. Trimming at V came to 0 bases and at J to 5 bases, leaving 7 bases not matched to a gene. The CDR3 is 15 amino acids.

The chain joins TRBV29-1 to TRBJ2-3; 7 bases fit TRBD2. V shed 2 bases, J shed 6 bases, and the junction held 11 bases outside the gene matches. Germline CDR1 SQVTM, CDR2 ANQGSEA. This CDR3 spans 15 amino acids. The CDR3 sequence is CSVELKGLPGDTQYF. DNA of the CDR3: TGCAGCGTTGAACTGAAGGGACTACCGGGGGATACGCAGTATTTT.

The chain carries TRBV7-9 and TRBJ2-3; D might be TRBD2 (5 bases). V was shortened by 5 bases and J by 2 bases, with 11 bases between the two germline ends. CDR1 SEHNR and CDR2 FQNEAQ come from the germline V gene (reference sequence). The CDR3 totals 14 residues. The CDR3 nucleotides read TGTGCCAGCAGCGGACTGATAATCACAGATACGCAGTATTTT. It translates to CASSGLIITDTQYF.

The rearrangement uses TRBV7-9 and TRBJ2-7, with 9 positions matching TRBD1. Trimming removed 6 bases from V and 2 bases from J; junction bases left unmatched: 8. This CDR3 is built from 15 residues. From germline, CDR1 is SEHNR and CDR2 FQNEAQ (reference sequence). The CDR3 bases are TGTGCCAGCAGTCCTCTACAGGGGGCGGCCTACGAGCAGTACTTC. Translating gives CASSPLQGAAYEQYF.

This clonotype was picked up a small number of times. V and J are TRBV29-1 and TRBJ2-1; 7 positions agree with TRBD1. Per the germline V gene, CDR1 is SQVTM and CDR2 is ANQGSEA. J was trimmed by 7 bases and V by 5 bases; bases with no gene match: 8. This CDR3 comprises 13 residues. CDR3 DNA sequence: TGCAGCGTTTTGACAGGGTGGGGTAATGAGCAGTTCTTC. Its translation is CSVLTGWGNEQFF.

This clonotype was observed once. This rearrangement joins TRBV5-6 to TRBJ2-7; 8 positions match TRBD1. This CDR3 is 15 amino acids long. The V gene end was trimmed by 2 bases and the J gene end by 2 bases; junction bases not matched to a gene: 6. Germline V gene sequence: CDR1 SGHDT, CDR2 YYEEEE. The CDR3 protein is CASSFYRGEAYEQYF. DNA of the CDR3: TGTGCCAGCAGCTTTTACAGGGGGGAGGCCTACGAGCAGTACTTC.

V gene TRBV5-6 combines with J gene TRBJ1-5; TRBD1 is a possible D gene (5 bases). Between the trimmed V and J ends, which lost 0 bases and 11 bases, there was a span of 12 bases. Germline values: CDR1 SGHDT, CDR2 YYEEEE. This CDR3 has 13 amino acids. CDR3 amino acids: CASSLGPRGAQHF. In DNA form, the CDR3 reads TGTGCCAGCAGCTTGGGTCCGCGAGGGGCCCAGCATTTT.